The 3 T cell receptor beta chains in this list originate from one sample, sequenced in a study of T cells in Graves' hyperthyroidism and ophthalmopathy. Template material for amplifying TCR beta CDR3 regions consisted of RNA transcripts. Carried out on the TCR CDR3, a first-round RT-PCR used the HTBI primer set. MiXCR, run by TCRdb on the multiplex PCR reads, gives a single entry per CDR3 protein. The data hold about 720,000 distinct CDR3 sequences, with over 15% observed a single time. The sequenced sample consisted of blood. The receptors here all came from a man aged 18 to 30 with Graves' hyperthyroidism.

CDR3 amino acids: CASSEIAQGYQPQHF. CDR3 DNA: TGTGCCAGCAGTGAAATTGCTCAAGGATATCAGCCCCAGCATTTT. The chain links TRBV6-1 to TRBJ1-5; D not resolved. Germline V gives CDR1 MNHNS, CDR2 SASEGT. Trimming left V 2 bases short and J 5 bases short, with 13 bases between. This CDR3 spans 15 amino acids.

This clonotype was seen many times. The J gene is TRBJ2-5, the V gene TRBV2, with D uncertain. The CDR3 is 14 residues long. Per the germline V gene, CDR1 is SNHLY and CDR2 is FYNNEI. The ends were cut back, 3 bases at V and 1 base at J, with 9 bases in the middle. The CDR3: CASSDLTSQETQYF. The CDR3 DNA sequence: TGTGCCAGCAGTGATCTTACATCCCAAGAGACCCAGTACTTC.

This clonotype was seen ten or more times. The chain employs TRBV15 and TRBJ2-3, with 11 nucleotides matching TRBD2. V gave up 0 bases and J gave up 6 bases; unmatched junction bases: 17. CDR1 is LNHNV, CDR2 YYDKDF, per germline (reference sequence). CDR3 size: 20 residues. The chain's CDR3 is CATSRDRPLGSGRATDTQYF. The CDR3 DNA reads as TGTGCCACCAGCAGAGATCGGCCCCTGGGTAGCGGGAGGGCAACGGATACGCAGTATTTT.